Listed here are 32 T cell receptor beta chains from one sample, sequenced in a study of CD8 T cells in ankylosing spondylitis. Study-level results: A motif of eight highly homologous TCR beta variants was seen as apparently characteristic of ankylosing spondylitis blood.

A single record per CDR3 protein comes from TCRdb applying MiXCR to the 5' RACE reads. The data show about 540,000 distinct CDR3 sequences, with 12% seen just once and under 7.5% held by the top ten. The antigens these receptors bind are not known. Sequenced material: blood, either unsorted or a sorted T cell fraction (not recorded which). These receptors originate from a male donor with ankylosing spondylitis.

In this sample, this clonotype turned up a few times. This chain uses TRBV13 with TRBJ2-3; 14 bases line up with TRBD2. J was trimmed by 15 bases and V by 5 bases; bases with no gene match: 10. The length of the CDR3 is 14 residues. Germline-derived CDR1 and CDR2 are PRHDT and FYEKMQ (reference sequence). This chain's CDR3 is CASSLGLAGDHFYF. The CDR3 DNA reads TGTGCCAGCAGCCTGGGACTAGCGGGAGATCACTTCTATTTT.

This clonotype was observed a few times. The V and J genes are TRBV11-2 and TRBJ2-7; tentative D call: TRBD1 (6 bases). The CDR3 length is 15 residues. In germline, CDR1 is SGHAT, CDR2 FQNNGV. Trimming removed 5 bases at V and 2 bases at J, with 16 bases between. The CDR3 spells CASSTGQLPTYEQYF. The CDR3 DNA reads as TGTGCCAGCAGCACCGGACAGTTGCCAACCTACGAGCAGTACTTC. The variable domain in full, with the rest retrieved from reference TRBV11-2 and TRBJ2-7, is EAGVAQSPRYKIIEKRQSVAFWCNPISGHATLYWYQQILGQGPKLLIQFQNNGVVDDSQLPKDRFSAERLKGVDSTLKIQPAKLEDSAVYLCASSTGQLPTYEQYFGPGTRLTVT.

V usage is TRBV29-1 and J usage is TRBJ2-1; D not certain. Germline-derived CDR1 and CDR2 are SQVTM and ANQGSEA. The V and J ends lost 6 bases and 5 bases respectively, with 11 bases between them. The CDR3 runs 12 residues. Here the CDR3 reads CSVPGGNNEQFF. The CDR3 DNA is TGCAGCGTGCCAGGTGGGAACAATGAGCAGTTCTTC.

This clonotype has just a few counts. The chain couples TRBV15 to TRBJ2-1; 8 positions agree with TRBD1. The CDR3 has 15 residues. Germline CDR1 reads LNHNV; CDR2 reads YYDKDF (reference sequence). Germline trimming cut 3 bases from V and 2 bases from J; bases unmatched to any gene: 3. The CDR3 sequence is CATSSWTGTYNEQFF. The CDR3 DNA reads TGTGCCACCAGCAGCTGGACAGGGACCTACAATGAGCAGTTCTTC.

The V call is TRBV5-1, the J call TRBJ1-3, with 10 nucleotides matching TRBD1. V lost 5 bases to trimming and J lost 7 bases; unmatched junction nucleotides: 9. The CDR3 extends over 15 amino acids. Germline V gene lookup returns CDR1 SGHRS and CDR2 YFSETQ. CDR3 sequence reads: CASSLSDRGINTIYF. The CDR3 DNA is TGCGCCAGCAGTCTATCGGACAGGGGGATTAACACCATATATTTT.

The chain uses TRBV30 and TRBJ2-3, with 11 bases matching TRBD2. The J segment lost 2 bases and the V segment lost 2 bases, leaving 6 bases of the junction unmatched. The CDR3 runs to 16 residues. CDR1 is GTSNPN, CDR2 SVGIG, per germline (reference sequence). In nucleotides, the CDR3 is TGTGCCTGGAGTCTCGGGACTAGCGGACCCACAGATACGCAGTATTTT. Amino acid sequence: CAWSLGTSGPTDTQYF.

This clonotype occurred many times. This rearrangement joins TRBV5-1 to TRBJ2-7; 10 nucleotides align to TRBD1. The CDR3 has 15 amino acids. The J segment lost 6 bases and the V segment lost 1 base, leaving 7 bases of the junction unmatched. Germline V gene lookup returns CDR1 SGHRS and CDR2 YFSETQ. The CDR3 sequence is CASSLIGQGDIEQYF. The CDR3 DNA reads as TGCGCCAGCAGCTTGATTGGACAGGGGGATATCGAGCAGTACTTC.

Concerning this clonotype: One junction end disagrees with the germline gene, perhaps due to a read error. The rearrangement links TRBV7-2 to TRBJ1-1; 9 bases map to TRBD1. Germline V gene sequence: CDR1 SGHTA, CDR2 FQGNSA. The CDR3 extends over 15 amino acids. This CDR3 is CASRSPGTGNNEAFF. The CDR3 nucleotides read TGTGCCAGCAGGTCACCCGGGACAGGGAACAATGAAGCTTTCTTT. Complete variable domain (other parts from reference TRBV7-2 and TRBJ1-1): GAGVSQSPSNKVTEKGKDVELRCDPISGHTALYWYRQSLGQGLEFLIYFQGNSAPDKSGLPSDRFSAERTGGSVSTLTIQRTQQEDSAVYLCASRSPGTGNNEAFFGQGTRLTVV.

The rearrangement links TRBV5-1 to TRBJ2-1, with 12 nucleotides matching TRBD2. The CDR3 has 16 amino acids. After removal of 4 bases from V and 12 bases from J, the junction contained 14 bases not matched to a gene. Germline assignment: CDR1 SGHRS and CDR2 YFSETQ. Written as DNA, the CDR3 is TGCGCCAGCAGCGCACAGACTAGCGGGAGTGGGTTTTCGCAGTTCTTC. Translation gives CASSAQTSGSGFSQFF.

The rearrangement joins TRBV5-1 to TRBJ1-2; 8 positions agree with TRBD1. Germline loops: CDR1 SGHRS, CDR2 YFSETQ. The ends lost 0 bases at V and 5 bases at J; junction bases unmatched: 3. The CDR3 spans 14 residues. In nucleotides, the CDR3 is TGCGCCAGCAGCTTGGAAAACAGGGGGTATGGCTACACCTTC. Translation gives CASSLENRGYGYTF.

In nucleotides, the CDR3 is TGTGCCAGCAGCGGGGTTGGGACGAGGGGGGCGTTCGGGGAGACCCAGTACTTC. It specifies CASSGVGTRGAFGETQYF. The chain links TRBV9 to TRBJ2-5; D tentatively fits TRBD1 or TRBD2 (6 bases each). The CDR3 runs 18 residues. V dropped 3 bases and J dropped 5 bases, with 26 bases sitting between them. Germline V gene sequence: CDR1 SGDLS, CDR2 YYNGEE.

A few counts support this clonotype. The chain is built from TRBV19 and TRBJ2-7, with a weak D call TRBD1 (6 bases). CDR1 and CDR2 from the germline V gene are LNHDA and SQIVND (reference sequence). There are 17 residues in the CDR3. V was shortened by 10 bases and J by 6 bases, with 31 bases between the two germline ends. The CDR3 loop reads CATPRYRTTRRGTEQYF. For the CDR3, the DNA is TGTGCCACCCCTCGGTACAGGACCACTCGTAGGGGGACCGAGCAGTACTTC.

This clonotype was seen repeatedly, ten times or more. The chain links TRBV5-1 to TRBJ1-1, with no clear D. Germline CDR1 reads SGHRS; CDR2 reads YFSETQ. Trimming stripped 0 bases from V and 6 bases from J, with 6 bases between. The CDR3 covers 12 residues. DNA for the CDR3: TGCGCCAGCAGCTTGGAAGGGCCTGAAGCTTTCTTT. This translates into CASSLEGPEAFF.

The rearrangement joins TRBV12-3 or TRBV12-4 to TRBJ1-4; D gene ambiguous. The ends were cut back, 9 bases at V and 10 bases at J, with 12 bases in the middle. The CDR3 runs to 11 residues. CDR3 sequence reads: CASFRGGKLFF. In DNA, the CDR3 is TGTGCCAGTTTTCGGGGTGGAAAACTGTTTTTT.

In this sample, this clonotype turned up a few times. This chain uses TRBV27 with TRBJ1-2; D not certain. V was pared by 3 bases and J by 7 bases, with 12 bases between. The CDR3 extends over 13 amino acids. Germline lookup yields CDR1 MNHEY and CDR2 SMNVEV (reference sequence). The CDR3 region is CASSFNDFSGYTF. In DNA, the CDR3 is TGTGCCAGCAGTTTCAACGACTTTAGTGGCTACACCTTC.

J is TRBJ2-1 and V is TRBV12-3 or TRBV12-4, with 8 bases lining up with TRBD2. CDR3 length: 14 amino acids. V gave up 4 bases and J gave up 9 bases; unmatched junction bases: 8. CDR3 protein: CASSSGGPIGEQFF. The CDR3 bases are TGTGCCAGCAGTTCGGGAGGGCCTATCGGTGAGCAGTTCTTC.

This clonotype was counted a few times. CDR3 loop: CASSPGTSGHSTDTQYF. The CDR3 bases are TGCGCCAGCAGCCCCGGGACTAGCGGCCATAGCACAGATACGCAGTATTTT. The V call is TRBV5-1, the J call TRBJ2-3; 11 positions agree with TRBD2. Trimming at V came to 4 bases and at J to 0 bases, leaving 7 bases not matched to a gene. The length of the CDR3 is 17 residues. CDR1 is SGHRS, CDR2 YFSETQ, per germline.

This clonotype has more than one count but fewer than ten. The rearrangement joins TRBV5-6 to TRBJ2-1, with 7 bases identical to TRBD2. The CDR3 length is 14 residues. Germline CDR1 SGHDT, CDR2 YYEEEE. The junction had 1 base not matched to a gene; V was cut back by 1 base and J by 3 bases. CDR3 protein: CASSLREDYNEQFF. The CDR3 DNA reads TGTGCCAGCAGCTTGCGGGAGGACTACAATGAGCAGTTCTTC.

This clonotype was observed at least ten times. The junction differs from germline at one of its ends, possibly a read error. The J gene is TRBJ2-6, the V gene TRBV5-1; D not certain. In germline, CDR1 is SGHRS, CDR2 YFSETQ. The CDR3 runs to 15 residues. CDR3 DNA sequence: TGTGCCAGCAGCCTAGGGAACTCTGGGGCCAACGTCCTGACTTTC. It specifies CASSLGNSGANVLTF.

This clonotype has just a few counts. The CDR3 coding sequence is TGCGCCAGCAGCTTGACCACAATCAGCTTTGGGGCCAAAAACATTCAGTACTTC. This translates into CASSLTTISFGAKNIQYF. V is TRBV5-1 and J is TRBJ2-4; D not certain. V lost 1 base to trimming and J lost 1 base, with 18 bases between them. Germline values: CDR1 SGHRS, CDR2 YFSETQ. The CDR3 covers 18 residues.

This clonotype appeared a few times. This chain connects TRBV6-1 to TRBJ2-3; D assignment may be TRBD1 or TRBD2 (5 bases each). Trimming cost V 6 bases and J 0 bases, with 16 bases left between them. Germline V lookup: CDR1 MNHNS, CDR2 SASEGT. The CDR3 sequence is 16 residues long. CDR3 region: CASSGLREISTDTQYF. The CDR3 coding sequence is TGTGCCAGCAGCGGACTCAGGGAAATTAGCACAGATACGCAGTATTTT.

In its sample, this clonotype was seen many times. V gene TRBV11-2 combines with J gene TRBJ2-7; either TRBD1 or TRBD2 may supply D (5 bases each). Germline loops: CDR1 SGHAT, CDR2 FQNNGV. Trimming removed 0 bases from V and 2 bases from J, with 11 bases in between. There are 15 residues in the CDR3. The CDR3 DNA is TGTGCCAGCAGCTTAGATCTGGGGGTTGCCTACGAGCAGTACGTC. Protein sequence: CASSLDLGVAYEQYV.

For the CDR3, the DNA is TGTGCCAGCAGCCAAGATCCGAACAATCAGCCCCAGCATTTT. It translates to CASSQDPNNQPQHF. The V gene is TRBV3-1, the J gene TRBJ1-5; D is ambiguous. V lost 0 bases, J lost 3 bases, and 6 bases lay in between. CDR1 and CDR2 (germline): LGHDT, YNNKEL (reference sequence). The CDR3 is 14 amino acids.

This clonotype was observed many times. The chain recombines TRBV6-1 with TRBJ2-1; 7 bases match TRBD1. Germline CDR1 is MNHNS and CDR2 is SASEGT. The CDR3 runs 14 residues. V shed 5 bases, J shed 4 bases, and the junction held 5 bases outside the gene matches. As DNA, the CDR3 is TGTGCCAGCAGTCCGGGGACAGAATACAATGAGCAGTTCTTC. Its translation: CASSPGTEYNEQFF.

This clonotype was counted at least ten times. The chain carries TRBV29-1 and TRBJ2-2; D may be TRBD2 (6 bases). The germline gives CDR1 SQVTM, CDR2 ANQGSEA. V dropped 7 bases and J dropped 2 bases, with 11 bases sitting between them. The CDR3 extends over 13 amino acids. The CDR3 loop is CSGGNQNTGELFF. The CDR3 coding sequence is TGCAGCGGCGGGAATCAAAACACCGGGGAGCTGTTTTTT.

This clonotype occurred many times. This sequence joins TRBV20-1 and TRBJ2-7; 7 nucleotides match TRBD2. V was pared by 6 bases and J by 3 bases, with 8 bases of the junction left unmatched. Germline values: CDR1 DFQATT, CDR2 SNEGSKA (reference sequence). This CDR3 is built from 13 residues. CDR3 sequence reads: CSASGASGYEQYF. CDR3 nucleotides: TGCAGTGCCTCCGGGGCTAGCGGCTACGAGCAGTACTTC.

This clonotype occurred many times. The V gene is TRBV24-1, the J gene TRBJ2-5; 7 nucleotides align to TRBD1. Trimming cost V 1 base and J 3 bases; bases outside gene matches: 4. Germline V gene sequence: CDR1 KGHDR, CDR2 SFDVKD. The CDR3 contains 15 residues. CDR3 in DNA: TGTGCCACCAGTGATTTTCTACAGGGGAAAGAGACCCAGTACTTC. Its protein is CATSDFLQGKETQYF.

This clonotype appeared a few times. The chain couples TRBV3-1 to TRBJ2-1; D is ambiguous. V lost 0 bases to trimming and J lost 3 bases, with 12 bases between them. The CDR3 loop spans 16 amino acids. The germline gives CDR1 LGHDT, CDR2 YNNKEL (reference sequence). The CDR3 nucleotides are TGTGCCAGCAGCCAAGATCTCGCAACACTCTACAATGAGCAGTTCTTC. Amino acids: CASSQDLATLYNEQFF.

There are a few counts of this clonotype. This CDR3 reads CASSQASGHSSYNEQFF. CDR3 DNA: TGTGCCAGCAGCCAAGCTAGCGGTCATAGCTCCTACAATGAGCAGTTCTTC. The J gene is TRBJ2-1, the V gene TRBV3-1, with 7 bases matching TRBD2. Germline-derived CDR1 and CDR2 are LGHDT and YNNKEL (reference sequence). CDR3 size: 17 residues. Trimming took 1 base from V and 0 from J; bases not matched to a gene: 6.

This clonotype has at least ten counts. The chain couples TRBV29-1 to TRBJ1-3; D ambiguous. V lost 7 bases and J 0 bases, leaving 13 bases between the germline ends. Looked up from germline, CDR1 is SQVTM and CDR2 is ANQGSEA. The CDR3 totals 14 residues. The CDR3: CSALGQRSGNTIYF. The CDR3 DNA sequence: TGCAGCGCTTTAGGGCAGCGCTCTGGAAACACCATATATTTT.

The V and J genes are TRBV20-1 and TRBJ2-7; D gene uncertain. Germline V gives CDR1 DFQATT, CDR2 SNEGSKA (reference sequence). This CDR3 spans 11 amino acids. Deletions cut 5 bases from V and 3 bases from J, with 8 bases between. The CDR3 sequence: CSAVPVYEQYF. CDR3 in DNA: TGCAGTGCTGTGCCGGTCTACGAGCAGTACTTC.

The rearrangement joins TRBV12-3 or TRBV12-4 to TRBJ1-2, with D perhaps matching TRBD1 (6 bases). The CDR3 contains 14 residues. Trimming shortened V by 0 bases and J by 4 bases, and 9 bases separated the two germline ends. DNA for the CDR3: TGTGCCAGCAGTTTAGCGGCAGGGGTCTATGGCTACACCTTC. Protein product: CASSLAAGVYGYTF.